A single sample gave rise to the 30 T cell receptor beta chains below, sequenced in a study of response to subunit inactivated influenza vaccine. TCRdb independently ran MiXCR on the RT-PCR reads; one entry per CDR3 protein. The data hold more than 150,000 distinct CDR3 sequences, with roughly 8.7% observed a single time. The specimen was non-naive T cells sorted from PBMCs, collected on the day of vaccination. All receptors come from a man aged 50 to 60 who received an inactivated influenza vaccine.

This clonotype was recorded many times. The V and J genes are TRBV12-3 or TRBV12-4 and TRBJ1-1; 8 nucleotides match TRBD1. The CDR3 length is 12 residues. Losses at the gene ends were 4 bases for V and 10 bases for J; bases not matched to a gene: 5. CDR3 in amino acids: CASSSPTGVAFF. The CDR3 DNA follows: TGTGCCAGCAGTTCTCCGACAGGGGTAGCTTTCTTT.

This clonotype turned up a few times. The rearrangement links TRBV20-1 to TRBJ2-7; 13 bases line up with TRBD2. Germline CDR1 is DFQATT and CDR2 is SNEGSKA (reference sequence). The junction had 8 bases not matched to a gene; V was cut back by 8 bases and J by 7 bases. The length of the CDR3 is 13 residues. CDR3 amino acids: CSSWTSGSAEQYF. CDR3 nucleotide sequence: TGCAGTTCGTGGACTAGCGGGAGTGCAGAGCAGTACTTC.

This clonotype was seen ten or more times. The V gene is TRBV5-1, the J gene TRBJ1-2, with TRBD1 matching 7 bases. The ends lost 4 bases at V and 8 bases at J; junction bases unmatched: 5. CDR3 length equals 12 residues. CDR1 is SGHRS, CDR2 YFSETQ, per germline. The CDR3 DNA sequence: TGCGCCAGCAGCGAGGGGGCGGGAGGCTACACCTTC. This codes for CASSEGAGGYTF.

CDR3 DNA sequence: TGTGCCAGCAGTTCTTTTATTACACCGGCCTCCTCCTACGAGCAGTACTTC. It codes for CASSSFITPASSYEQYF. The V and J genes are TRBV28 and TRBJ2-7; the D is unclear. Trimming removed 4 bases at V and 0 bases at J, with 19 bases between. The CDR3 loop spans 17 amino acids. Germline V gene lookup returns CDR1 MDHEN and CDR2 SYDVKM.

The sample holds a few counts of this clonotype. One end of the junction varies from germline; a read error may be responsible. The genes are TRBV7-7 and TRBJ2-3, with D unclear. Germline V CDR1 and CDR2: SSHAT, FNYEAQ (reference sequence). The CDR3 sequence is 14 residues long. The CDR3 nucleotides read TGTGCTAGCAGCCGTTCATCGCTGCAAGATACGCAGTATTTT. This sequence encodes CASSRSSLQDTQYF.

The chain carries TRBV14 and TRBJ2-3; 8 bases match TRBD2. The CDR3 loop spans 16 amino acids. J lost 0 bases, V lost 6 bases, and 8 bases had no gene match. The germline CDR1 and CDR2 sequences are SGHDN and FVKESK. The CDR3 loop is CASSYTSGLSTDTQYF. CDR3 in DNA: TGTGCCAGCAGTTATACTAGCGGATTAAGCACAGATACGCAGTATTTT.

The rearrangement uses TRBV19 and TRBJ2-7, with 7 bases matching TRBD1. The CDR3 runs 15 residues. The J segment lost 1 base and the V segment lost 4 bases, leaving 7 bases of the junction unmatched. Germline V gives CDR1 LNHDA, CDR2 SQIVND (reference sequence). CDR3 region: CASSTRTGRSYEQYF. CDR3 in DNA: TGTGCCAGTAGTACCCGGACAGGCCGATCCTACGAGCAGTACTTC.

In its sample, this clonotype was seen a few times. The CDR3 DNA is TGTGCCAGCACCCGGACAGGGGGCGAGTCGGGTGAGCAGTTCTTC. It specifies CASTRTGGESGEQFF. The chain carries TRBV12-3 or TRBV12-4 and TRBJ2-1, with 11 positions matching TRBD1. The CDR3 runs 15 residues. With V trimmed by 7 bases and J by 9 bases, 11 bases remained unmatched.

The chain recombines TRBV12-3 or TRBV12-4 with TRBJ2-1, with 7 nucleotides matching TRBD1. Trimming cost V 7 bases and J 9 bases; bases outside gene matches: 12. The CDR3 spans 14 residues. In DNA form, the CDR3 reads TGTGCCAGCACTTCGACAGGGACCCTCGGTGAGCAGTTCTTC. It codes for CASTSTGTLGEQFF.

V gene TRBV20-1 combines with J gene TRBJ2-1, with 11 bases matching TRBD2. The trim removed 3 bases at V and 7 bases at J, leaving 5 bases unmatched. Looked up from germline, CDR1 is DFQATT and CDR2 is SNEGSKA (reference sequence). This CDR3 is 14 amino acids long. The CDR3 DNA reads as TGCAGTGCTAGTAGCGGGAGGGCCATGAATGAGCAGTTCTTC. It translates to CSASSGRAMNEQFF.

The gene calls are TRBV5-6 and TRBJ2-7; 7 nucleotides agree with TRBD2. V was clipped by 3 bases and J by 0 bases; unmatched bases: 3. This CDR3 is 14 amino acids long. Germline V lookup: CDR1 SGHDT, CDR2 YYEEEE. The CDR3 bases are TGTGCCAGCAGCTCGGGACTATCCTCCTACGAGCAGTACTTC. Translation gives CASSSGLSSYEQYF.

Only a few counts were recorded for this clonotype. The rearrangement joins TRBV27 to TRBJ1-5; D might be TRBD1 (6 bases). CDR3 length: 15 residues. In germline, CDR1 is MNHEY, CDR2 SMNVEV (reference sequence). The V and J ends lost 6 bases and 3 bases respectively, with 15 bases between them. CDR3 bases: TGTGCCAGCAGGCCTGGACAGTACACCAATCAGCCCCAGCATTTT. This encodes CASRPGQYTNQPQHF.

The CDR3 bases are TGTGCCAGCAGCTCCGGTACTAGCGGGAGGCGTTCCCAAGAGACCCAGTACTTC. It translates to CASSSGTSGRRSQETQYF. V is TRBV5-4 and J is TRBJ2-5; TRBD2 matches 12 bases. Trimming removed 3 bases from V and 1 base from J; junction bases left unmatched: 10. The CDR3 is made up of 18 amino acids. CDR1 is SGHNT and CDR2 is YYREEE in the germline V gene (reference sequence). Together with reference TRBV5-4 and TRBJ2-5, the CDR3 gives the full variable domain: ETGVTQSPTHLIKTRGQQVTLRCSSQSGHNTVSWYQQALGQGPQFIFQYYREEENGRGNFPPRFSGLQFPNYSSELNVNALELDDSALYLCASSSGTSGRRSQETQYFGPGTRLLVL.

This clonotype was recorded a few times. This chain links TRBV12-3 or TRBV12-4 with TRBJ2-2; TRBD1 matches at 7 bases. This CDR3 is built from 16 residues. V lost 4 bases, J lost 3 bases, and 8 bases stayed unmatched. CDR3 residues: CASSSQGGRYTGELFF. The DNA of the CDR3 is TGTGCCAGCAGTTCGCAAGGGGGCAGGTACACCGGGGAGCTGTTTTTT.

The rearrangement links TRBV6-5 to TRBJ1-5; TRBD1 matches 7 bases. The length of the CDR3 is 14 residues. Losses at the gene ends were 2 bases for V and 4 bases for J; bases not matched to a gene: 2. CDR1 is MNHEY and CDR2 is SVGAGI in the germline V gene. The CDR3 bases are TGTGCCAGCAGTTACCGACAGGGTAATCAGCCCCAGCATTTT. As protein: CASSYRQGNQPQHF.

This rearrangement joins TRBV2 to TRBJ2-5; D is perhaps TRBD2 (5 bases). Germline V gene data show CDR1 as SNHLY and CDR2 as FYNNEI. This CDR3 comprises 13 residues. V was trimmed by 6 bases and J by 7 bases, leaving 15 bases between them. CDR3 sequence: CASRSEGLGTQYF. CDR3 sequence (DNA): TGTGCCAGCAGATCTGAGGGCCTAGGGACCCAGTACTTC.

In its sample, this clonotype was seen many times. The V call is TRBV5-1, the J call TRBJ2-7, with 10 bases lining up with TRBD1. V trimming: 0 bases; J trimming: 5 bases; junction bases outside the gene matches: 2. The germline gives CDR1 SGHRS, CDR2 YFSETQ. The CDR3 has 14 residues. The CDR3 protein is CASSLAGTGDEQYF. The CDR3 coding sequence is TGCGCCAGCAGCTTGGCCGGGACAGGGGACGAGCAGTACTTC.

V gene TRBV9 combines with J gene TRBJ1-6, with D perhaps matching TRBD1 (6 bases). The V and J ends lost 3 bases and 6 bases respectively, with 16 bases between them. CDR3 length equals 16 residues. CDR1 is SGDLS and CDR2 is YYNGEE in the germline V gene. The CDR3 DNA reads TGTGCCAGCAGCGCCGGACGCACAGGGAGTAATTCACCCCTCCACTTT. It codes for CASSAGRTGSNSPLHF.

Only a few counts were recorded for this clonotype. V usage is TRBV20-1 and J usage is TRBJ2-1, with TRBD2 identical over 9 bases. The V gene's germline CDR1 is DFQATT and CDR2 SNEGSKA (reference sequence). V lost 0 bases to trimming and J lost 3 bases; unmatched junction nucleotides: 6. This CDR3 is built from 16 residues. The CDR3 spells CSARDRVAGVYNEQFF. CDR3 coding DNA: TGCAGTGCTAGAGATCGAGTAGCGGGAGTCTACAATGAGCAGTTCTTC.

This chain uses TRBV6-6 with TRBJ2-5; TRBD2 might be the D (6 bases). Trimming cost V 11 bases and J 3 bases, with 10 bases left between them. Germline CDR1 and CDR2: MNHNY and SVGAGI (reference sequence). The CDR3 spans 11 residues. The CDR3 DNA reads as TGTGCCGCGGGCGGGGAAGAGACCCAGTACTTC. Its translation: CAAGGEETQYF.

This clonotype has only a few counts. CDR3 DNA: TGTGCCATCAGTGAACGGGCCCCCAACCTCCTCGAGCAGTACTTC. It codes for CAISERAPNLLEQYF. V is TRBV10-3 and J is TRBJ2-7, with D unclear. This CDR3 spans 15 amino acids. V dropped 3 bases and J dropped 6 bases, with 18 bases sitting between them. Germline values: CDR1 ENHRY, CDR2 SYGVKD.

This clonotype came up a few times. The rearrangement joins TRBV7-9 to TRBJ2-3; D may be TRBD1 or TRBD2 (5 bases each). The V gene's germline CDR1 is SEHNR and CDR2 FQNEAQ (reference sequence). The CDR3 spans 15 residues. Trimming removed 5 bases from V and 0 bases from J, with 12 bases in between. The chain's CDR3 is CASSLFWDSTDTQYF. DNA of the CDR3: TGTGCCAGCAGCCTGTTTTGGGACAGCACAGATACGCAGTATTTT.

This clonotype has ten or more counts. V gene TRBV7-6 combines with J gene TRBJ2-1; TRBD1 agrees at 9 bases. V trimming: 1 base; J trimming: 8 bases; junction bases outside the gene matches: 6. The CDR3 consists of 15 residues. Germline values: CDR1 SGHVS, CDR2 FNYEAQ. The CDR3 nucleotides are TGTGCCAGCAGCTTAGTCCCGGGACAGGGCCATGAGCAGTTCTTC. Its translation: CASSLVPGQGHEQFF.

The V call is TRBV2, the J call TRBJ2-2, with D perhaps being TRBD1 or TRBD2 (5 bases each). This CDR3 spans 14 amino acids. The germline V gene has CDR1 SNHLY and CDR2 FYNNEI. The germline V and J ends were trimmed by 8 bases and 8 bases, with 18 bases remaining between them. The CDR3 DNA reads as TGTGCCAGCTCCCGAGGGGACCGGATAGGGGAGCTGTTTTTT. Residues: CASSRGDRIGELFF.

In this sample, this clonotype turned up many times. This chain links TRBV12-3 or TRBV12-4 with TRBJ1-2, with D perhaps matching TRBD1 (5 bases). The CDR3 contains 13 residues. V was clipped by 5 bases and J by 8 bases, with 15 bases between them. CDR3 DNA: TGTGCCAGCAGTACCGGGACGTATTCCGGCTACACCTTC. Protein: CASSTGTYSGYTF.

In its sample, this clonotype was seen many times. The gene calls are TRBV9 and TRBJ1-1, with D unclear. CDR3 length: 14 residues. Germline V gives CDR1 SGDLS, CDR2 YYNGEE. V dropped 4 bases and J dropped 5 bases, with 15 bases sitting between them. The CDR3 here is CASSPRPVKTEAFF. As DNA, the CDR3 is TGTGCCAGCAGCCCGCGGCCGGTAAAGACTGAAGCTTTCTTT.

This clonotype was counted many times. The V call is TRBV27, the J call TRBJ2-6; D uncertain. The V gene lost 4 bases and the J gene lost 0 bases, with 10 bases spanning the gap. Germline CDR1 reads MNHEY; CDR2 reads SMNVEV (reference sequence). The length of the CDR3 is 16 residues. The CDR3, as DNA: TGTGCCAGCAGTTACTTGGGATTCTCTGGGGCCAACGTCCTGACTTTC. Translating it yields CASSYLGFSGANVLTF. The full variable domain, completed using reference TRBV27 and TRBJ2-6, is EAQVTQNPRYLITVTGKKLTVTCSQNMNHEYMSWYRQDPGLGLRQIYYSMNVEVTDKGDVPEGYKVSRKEKRNFPLILESPSPNQTSLYFCASSYLGFSGANVLTFGAGSRLTVL.

At least ten counts were recorded for this clonotype. The chain combines TRBV20-1 with TRBJ2-1; 10 bases align to TRBD2. CDR3 length: 16 amino acids. J gave up 7 bases and V 2 bases, and 11 bases lay outside the gene matches. CDR1 and CDR2 (germline): DFQATT, SNEGSKA (reference sequence). In nucleotides, the CDR3 is TGCAGTGCTAGAATTCTAGCGGGGGCTACTAGTAATGAGCAGTTCTTC. Amino acids: CSARILAGATSNEQFF.

This clonotype was seen ten or more times. The gene calls are TRBV4-3 and TRBJ2-5; the D gene is possibly TRBD2 (5 bases). From germline, CDR1 is LGHNA and CDR2 YSLEER. Between the trimmed V and J ends, which lost 0 bases and 3 bases, there was a span of 11 bases. The CDR3 is 15 amino acids. CDR3 DNA sequence: TGCGCCAGCAGCCAAGAGACGGGGAGAGAAGAGACCCAGTACTTC. It yields the protein CASSQETGREETQYF.

The gene calls are TRBV6-5 and TRBJ2-3, with 13 bases aligning to TRBD2. Trimming cost V 0 bases and J 0 bases; bases outside gene matches: 3. Germline lookup yields CDR1 MNHEY and CDR2 SVGAGI. The CDR3 is 18 residues long. CDR3: CASSYSAGLAGSTDTQYF. The CDR3 DNA reads as TGTGCCAGCAGTTACTCGGCGGGACTAGCGGGAAGCACAGATACGCAGTATTTT.